This passage covers 10 T cell receptor beta chains from one sample sequenced in a study of blood T cell repertoires in COVID-19. Measured with immunoSEQ multiplex PCR; TCRdb has only the in-frame clones, and not every one. The sample carries about 260,000 clones, just under 85% recorded once. The source material was peripheral blood. These receptors originate from a woman over 75 with acute or convalescent COVID-19.

The chain employs TRBV5-1 and TRBJ2-5, with 8 bases identical to TRBD1. Trimming at V came to 3 bases and at J to 5 bases, leaving 9 bases not matched to a gene. This CDR3 is 15 amino acids long. Germline values: CDR1 SGHRS, CDR2 YFSETQ. The CDR3 coding sequence is TGCGCCAGCAGCTCTGGACAGGGAAGGGTTGAGACCCAGTACTTC. Encoded protein: CASSSGQGRVETQYF.

The V gene is TRBV18, the J gene TRBJ2-3; D unclear. The ends were cut back, 2 bases at V and 2 bases at J, with 11 bases in the middle. The CDR3 contains 15 residues. Germline V gene sequence: CDR1 KGHSH, CDR2 LQKENI. The CDR3 protein is CASSPEAVYTDTQYF. CDR3 DNA sequence: TGTGCCAGCTCACCAGAGGCGGTTTACACAGATACGCAGTATTTT.

The genes are TRBV5-1 and TRBJ2-5, with 8 bases lining up with TRBD2. The CDR3 is 16 residues long. V lost 0 bases, J lost 5 bases, and 9 bases stayed unmatched. The V gene's germline CDR1 is SGHRS and CDR2 YFSETQ. CDR3 in amino acids: CASSLEPGLGPETQYF. CDR3 nucleotides: TGCGCCAGCAGCTTGGAGCCGGGACTAGGTCCCGAGACCCAGTACTTC. Together with reference TRBV5-1 and TRBJ2-5, the CDR3 gives the full variable domain: KAGVTQTPRYLIKTRGQQVTLSCSPISGHRSVSWYQQTPGQGLQFLFEYFSETQRNKGNFPGRFSGRQFSNSRSEMNVSTLELGDSALYLCASSLEPGLGPETQYFGPGTRLLVL.

V gene TRBV4-3 combines with J gene TRBJ2-5; 8 nucleotides line up with TRBD1. CDR3 size: 15 residues. The germline CDR1 and CDR2 sequences are LGHNA and YSLEER. With V trimmed by 1 base and J by 4 bases, 5 bases remained unmatched. CDR3 DNA sequence: TGCGCCAGCAGCCAAGCCCCGGACAGGGCAGAGACCCAGTACTTC. It is translated as CASSQAPDRAETQYF.

This clone was observed a single time. The V and J genes are TRBV30 and TRBJ2-7, with D tentatively TRBD1 (6 bases). The CDR3 runs to 12 residues. Trimming stripped 3 bases from V and 0 bases from J, with 6 bases between. Germline CDR1 is GTSNPN and CDR2 is SVGIG (reference sequence). CDR3 sequence (DNA): TGTGCCTGGAGGACAGGCTCCTACGAGCAGTACTTC. Protein product: CAWRTGSYEQYF.

The V and J genes are TRBV24-1 and TRBJ2-1; 7 nucleotides agree with TRBD1. V was pared by 4 bases and J by 2 bases, with 4 bases of the junction left unmatched. In germline, CDR1 is KGHDR, CDR2 SFDVKD. The CDR3 consists of 15 residues. The CDR3 DNA sequence: TGTGCCACCAGTGACTCGGGACAGACCTACAATGAGCAGTTCTTC. Translation gives CATSDSGQTYNEQFF.

This clone was seen a handful of times. The J gene is TRBJ2-2, the V gene TRBV11-3; 8 nucleotides match TRBD2. The CDR3 is 15 amino acids. The V and J ends lost 5 bases and 8 bases, in that order; junction bases with no gene match: 10. CDR1 and CDR2 (germline): SGHNT, YENEEA. CDR3 amino acids: CASSQTGGAVGELFF. The CDR3 DNA follows: TGTGCCAGCAGCCAAACGGGGGGGGCCGTAGGGGAGCTGTTTTTT.

The rearrangement uses TRBV7-3 and TRBJ2-1, with D possibly TRBD1 on 6 matching bases. V lost 1 base, J lost 4 bases, and 14 bases lay in between. The CDR3 is 16 amino acids. Germline CDR1 is SGHTA and CDR2 is FQGTGA. This CDR3 reads CASSLMSNRVYNEQFF. The CDR3 DNA follows: TGTGCCAGCAGCTTAATGTCCAACAGGGTTTACAATGAGCAGTTCTTC.

The chain carries TRBV6-5 and TRBJ1-2; TRBD1 might be the D (5 bases). This CDR3 has 15 residues. Germline lookup yields CDR1 MNHEY and CDR2 SVGAGI. The V and J ends lost 0 bases and 3 bases respectively, with 11 bases between them. The CDR3 DNA sequence: TGTGCCAGCAGTTACTCGGGCAGGGACTACTATGGCTACACCTTC. It specifies CASSYSGRDYYGYTF.

This chain uses TRBV5-4 with TRBJ1-6; possibly TRBD1 for D (6 bases). Per the germline V gene, CDR1 is SGHNT and CDR2 is YYREEE (reference sequence). V dropped 4 bases and J dropped 3 bases, with 11 bases sitting between them. There are 15 residues in the CDR3. The DNA of the CDR3 is TGTGCCAGCAGCACGAGGACAGTCTATAATTCACCCCTCCACTTT. Protein product: CASSTRTVYNSPLHF. The full variable domain, rest sourced from reference TRBV5-4 and TRBJ1-6, is ETGVTQSPTHLIKTRGQQVTLRCSSQSGHNTVSWYQQALGQGPQFIFQYYREEENGRGNFPPRFSGLQFPNYSSELNVNALELDDSALYLCASSTRTVYNSPLHFGNGTRLTVT.